The rows below give T cell receptor beta chains drawn from one sample of a study of siplizumab effects on memory and regulatory T cells. The assay was immunoSEQ multiplex PCR, and TCRdb's table has in-frame clones only and misses some. This sample has fewer than 85,000 clones, with around 95% found just once. Sequencing was carried out using CD8+ T cells sorted from blood. These receptors came from a human donor in good health. CDR3s include the opening cysteine and the closing phenylalanine or tryptophan. The D gene is left open where the match is weak. Clone size is given for some rows only: seen once, a few or many times, or a class if the clone is expanded.

V	J	size	D	DNA	CDR3
TRBV27	TRBJ2-7	once	-	TGTGCCAGCAGTTTTGGGGCTCTGAACGAGCAGTACTTC	CASSFGALNEQYF
TRBV6-1	TRBJ2-3	-	-	TGTGCCAGCAGTGAAAGACGGATACAGCTATCCATTGAGGATACGCAGTATTTT	CASSERRIQLSIEDTQYF
TRBV4-1	TRBJ2-7	-	TRBD2	TGCGCCAGCAGCCAAGATCGATTGGGGTTGACTAGCGCGCAGCAGTACTTC	CASSQDRLGLTSAQQYF
TRBV10-3	TRBJ2-7	-	-	TGTGCCATCAGTGGGGACTACGAGCAGTACTTC	CAISGDYEQYF
TRBV9	TRBJ2-1	-	-	TGTGCCAGCAGCGACCGGGACACCTACAATGAGCAGTTCTTC	CASSDRDTYNEQFF
TRBV29-1	TRBJ1-1	-	TRBD1	TGCAGCGTTGGGGACAGAGGAGCTTTCTTT	CSVGDRGAFF
TRBV21-1	TRBJ2-3	-	-	TGTGCCAGCAGCAAAGTTGTCGGGACGAGGTTTATTGATACGCAGTATTTT	CASSKVVGTRFIDTQYF
TRBV9	TRBJ2-2	once	TRBD2	TGTGCCAGCAGCGCTACTGGCGGGAGTAGGAACACCGGGGAGCTGTTTTTT	CASSATGGSRNTGELFF
TRBV4-1	TRBJ2-1	-	-	TGCGCCAGCAGCCAAGACCCTCTGGGGGGCCACTACAATGAGCAGTTCTTC	CASSQDPLGGHYNEQFF
TRBV7-8	TRBJ2-5	-	-	TGTGCCAGCAGCTTAGAATTTAAGGAAGAGACCCAGTACTTC	CASSLEFKEETQYF
TRBV7-9	TRBJ2-7	-	TRBD2	TGTGCCAGCAGCTCCATCGTCGTTAGCGGGTCCTACGAGCAGTACTTC	CASSSIVVSGSYEQYF
TRBV2	TRBJ1-2	-	TRBD1	TGTGCCAGCTCCCCCGGTGCAGGGGGCTATGGCTACACCTTC	CASSPGAGGYGYTF
TRBV13	TRBJ2-1	-	TRBD2	TGTGCCAGCAGCTCCGGAAGGCGGGAGGCCTACAATGAGCAGTTCTTC	CASSSGRREAYNEQFF
TRBV7-9	TRBJ2-5	-	-	TGTGCCAGCAATACGGGCCTCCAAGAGACCCAGTACTTC	CASNTGLQETQYF
TRBV7-8	TRBJ2-3	-	-	TGTGCCAGCAGCTTAGCCTGGAGGGCGGAACGGGCCTCCACAGATACGCAGTATTTT	CASSLAWRAERASTDTQYF
TRBV27	TRBJ2-7	-	-	TGTGCCAGCAGTTTATCTCCGGACAGTTTCGACGAGCAGTACTTC	CASSLSPDSFDEQYF
TRBV10-2	TRBJ2-7	-	TRBD1	TGCGCCAGCAGATCTCAGGGGGCATCCTACGAGCAGTACTTC	CASRSQGASYEQYF
TRBV27	TRBJ2-7	-	TRBD1	TGTGCCAGCAGTCCCGGGACAGGACCATCCTACGAGCAGTACTTC	CASSPGTGPSYEQYF
TRBV19	TRBJ1-5	-	TRBD1	TGTGCCAGTAGTACCATGGGACAGCATAGCAATCAGCCCCAGCATTTT	CASSTMGQHSNQPQHF
TRBV6-6	TRBJ2-7	-	-	TGTGCCAGCAGTTACTCGGCAGTTGATAACGATATAGTACAGTACTTC	CASSYSAVDNDIVQYF
TRBV19	TRBJ2-6	-	-	TGTGCCAGTAGTAAGGACCGAAGGGGGGCCAACGTCCTGACTTTC	CASSKDRRGANVLTF
TRBV7-9	TRBJ2-5	once	-	TGTGCCAGCAGCTCCACAGGGTTGATGGAGACCCAGTACTTC	CASSSTGLMETQYF